The clone carrying this T cell receptor beta chain was found many times. CDR3 length: 14 amino acids. Germline V lookup: CDR1 LNHDA, CDR2 SQIVND (reference sequence). Trimming took 4 bases from V and 8 from J, leaving 15 bases between them. TCRdb redid the calling of the reads with MiXCR, one entry per CDR3 protein. The sample carries around 49,000 distinct CDR3 sequences, 6% to 8% recorded once. The sample belongs to a study of patients with pleural tuberculosis. The V call is TRBV19, the J call TRBJ2-1; D uncertain. The receptor was isolated from a human donor with pleural tuberculosis. CDR3 in DNA: TGTGCCAGTAGTAATAGTTTATCCGCCCATGAGCAGTTCTTC. Amino acids: CASSNSLSAHEQFF.